One and the same sample provided the 25 T cell receptor beta chains below, sequenced in a study of vaccination effects on CD4 cells after COVID-19. The protocol was immunoSEQ multiplex PCR, while the TCRdb copy is restricted to in-frame clones and leaves out a portion. This table has some 30,000 clones, about two thirds appearing once. No antigen has been assigned to these receptors. Sequencing was preceded by expansion of antigen-specific CD4+ T cells with viral peptide pools in the ViraFEST assay. Isolation of CD4+ T cells took place after more than 9 days of culture. It was between March and December 2020 that the person had a SARS-CoV-2 infection confirmed by PCR. The source material was CD4+ T cells from PBMCs cultured with a peptide pool, sampled before COVID-19 vaccination. These receptor sequences come from a human donor who had a prior SARS-CoV-2 infection.

The chain uses TRBV7-8 and TRBJ2-3; D is tentatively TRBD1 or TRBD2 (5 bases each). Germline CDR1 SGHVS, CDR2 FQNEAQ. V shed 6 bases and J shed 4 bases, with 14 bases lying between them. This CDR3 has 14 amino acids. The CDR3 region has the DNA TGTGCCAGCAGGGCTCGGGGCCGACCAGATACGCAGTATTTT. It translates to CASRARGRPDTQYF.

J is TRBJ1-4 and V is TRBV13; D is undetermined. The CDR3 has 15 amino acids. Trimming removed 5 bases from V and 0 bases from J, with 10 bases in between. Looked up from germline, CDR1 is PRHDT and CDR2 is FYEKMQ (reference sequence). DNA of the CDR3: TGTGCCAGCAGCGGACGCAAAGCAACTAATGAAAAACTGTTTTTT. As protein: CASSGRKATNEKLFF.

The V and J genes are TRBV5-6 and TRBJ1-6, with D possibly matching TRBD1 (5 bases). The CDR3 extends over 16 amino acids. Per the germline V gene, CDR1 is SGHDT and CDR2 is YYEEEE. V was cut by 5 bases and J by 10 bases, with 22 bases left in between. The DNA for the CDR3 is TGTGCCAGCAGAAACAGACGGGACGGACCGGTCTCACCCCTCCACTTT. Translating gives CASRNRRDGPVSPLHF.

In nucleotides, the CDR3 is TGTGCCAGCAGTGACGACGATCAGCCCCAGCATTTT. This sequence encodes CASSDDDQPQHF. The V call is TRBV2, the J call TRBJ1-5; unclear D gene. The V gene's germline CDR1 is SNHLY and CDR2 FYNNEI. V dropped 3 bases and J dropped 5 bases, with 5 bases sitting between them. This CDR3 has 12 residues.

The rearrangement uses TRBV6-5 and TRBJ2-1, with D maybe TRBD1 (6 bases). The CDR3 totals 15 residues. CDR1 and CDR2 (germline): MNHEY, SVGAGI. Trimming stripped 8 bases from V and 8 bases from J, with 22 bases between. CDR3 sequence (DNA): TGTGCCAGCGTCCGGTCTGGCGGCAGGGGATATGAGCAGTTCTTC. Translation: CASVRSGGRGYEQFF.

This chain uses TRBV15 with TRBJ2-6, with a weak D call TRBD1 (6 bases). Trimming took 1 base from V and 4 from J, leaving 14 bases between them. Germline CDR1 and CDR2: LNHNV and YYDKDF (reference sequence). This CDR3 is 17 amino acids long. The CDR3 spells CATSRVGRGSGANVLTF. Written as DNA, the CDR3 is TGTGCCACCAGCAGAGTGGGTAGGGGGTCCGGGGCCAACGTCCTGACTTTC. Supplemented by reference TRBV15 and TRBJ2-6, the full variable domain reads DAMVIQNPRYQVTQFGKPVTLSCSQTLNHNVMYWYQQKSSQAPKLLFHYYDKDFNNEADTPDNFQSRRPNTSFCFLDIRSPGLGDTAMYLCATSRVGRGSGANVLTFGAGSRLTVL.

The chain recombines TRBV3-1 (or the pseudogene TRBV3-2) with TRBJ2-7; no definite D call. Germline values: CDR1 LGHDT, CDR2 YNNKEL (reference sequence). Trimming stripped 5 bases from V and 3 bases from J, with 5 bases between. There are 11 residues in the CDR3. CDR3 sequence (DNA): TGTGCCAGCAGCGACGACTACGAGCAGTACTTC. Translated, it gives CASSDDYEQYF.

This clone was counted only a few times. This sequence joins TRBV12-3 or TRBV12-4 and TRBJ1-1; D remains ambiguous. CDR3 length: 13 residues. V lost 3 bases to trimming and J lost 0 bases, with 5 bases between them. In nucleotides, the CDR3 is TGTGCCAGCAGTTTGGTCTTGAACACTGAAGCTTTCTTT. Residues: CASSLVLNTEAFF.

This clone showed up just once. The chain carries TRBV10-3 and TRBJ2-2; TRBD2 might be the D (5 bases). The length of the CDR3 is 13 residues. Deletions cut 7 bases from V and 2 bases from J, with 8 bases between. Per germline, CDR1 ENHRY and CDR2 SYGVKD. The CDR3 sequence is CAIKRPNTGELFF. DNA for the CDR3: TGTGCCATCAAGCGGCCCAACACCGGGGAGCTGTTTTTT.

The V and J genes are TRBV6-5 and TRBJ1-2, with unresolved D. V was pared by 2 bases and J by 6 bases, with 13 bases between. The CDR3 totals 14 residues. Looked up from germline, CDR1 is MNHEY and CDR2 is SVGAGI. Here the CDR3 reads CASSYLRARDGYTF. The CDR3 region has the DNA TGTGCCAGCAGTTACCTTCGGGCGCGTGATGGCTACACCTTC.

This sequence joins TRBV5-1 and TRBJ2-7, with TRBD1 as a possible D gene (6 bases). From germline, CDR1 is SGHRS and CDR2 YFSETQ. V dropped 0 bases and J dropped 1 base, with 8 bases sitting between them. The CDR3 covers 14 residues. CDR3 bases: TGCGCCAGCAGCTTGGGGACAGATTCCTACGAGCAGTACTTC. Protein: CASSLGTDSYEQYF.

The chain couples TRBV11-3 to TRBJ1-6; D remains unclear. Trimming stripped 5 bases from V and 6 bases from J, with 14 bases between. Germline V gene data show CDR1 as SGHNT and CDR2 as YENEEA. The CDR3 sequence is 15 residues long. The CDR3 DNA follows: TGTGCCAGCAGCCTAACCCCCCTCCGTAATTCACCCCTCCACTTT. Translation: CASSLTPLRNSPLHF. The complete variable domain, with remaining parts taken from reference TRBV11-3 and TRBJ1-6, reads EAGVVQSPRYKIIEKKQPVAFWCNPISGHNTLYWYLQNLGQGPELLIRYENEEAVDDSQLPKDRFSAERLKGVDSTLKIQPAELGDSAVYLCASSLTPLRNSPLHFGNGTRLTVT.

The chain combines TRBV10-1 with TRBJ2-1; a possible D gene is TRBD1 (6 bases). Trimming removed 9 bases from V and 2 bases from J, with 14 bases in between. Germline V gene data show CDR1 as WNHNN and CDR2 as SYGVQD (reference sequence). The CDR3 extends over 14 amino acids. CDR3 bases: TGCGCCAGAGGGGGAAGGGTAGCCTACAATGAGCAGTTCTTC. Encoded protein: CARGGRVAYNEQFF.

The sample holds a few counts of this clone. The CDR3 spells CASRGEHYEQYF. CDR3 bases: TGTGCCAGCAGGGGAGAACACTACGAGCAGTACTTC. The chain employs TRBV7-2 and TRBJ2-7; D might be TRBD2 (5 bases). The CDR3 length is 12 residues. Germline V gives CDR1 SGHTA, CDR2 FQGNSA. V shed 6 bases and J shed 3 bases, with 9 bases lying between them.

This sequence joins TRBV7-6 and TRBJ1-2; D is perhaps TRBD1 (5 bases). This CDR3 comprises 15 residues. V was shortened by 9 bases and J by 4 bases, with 21 bases between the two germline ends. CDR1 and CDR2 from the germline V gene are SGHVS and FNYEAQ. The CDR3 loop is CARRGPGRIFYGYTF. Here the CDR3 DNA reads TGTGCCAGGCGTGGACCGGGACGGATCTTCTATGGCTACACCTTC.

The chain links TRBV3-1 (or the pseudogene TRBV3-2) to TRBJ2-3; 7 positions match TRBD2. V lost 0 bases and J lost 3; bases outside the gene matches: 6. CDR1 and CDR2 (germline): LGHDT, YNNKEL (reference sequence). The CDR3 is made up of 16 amino acids. CDR3 region: CASSQDKWRGTDTQYF. CDR3 nucleotide sequence: TGTGCCAGCAGCCAAGATAAGTGGCGGGGGACAGATACGCAGTATTTT.

CDR3 nucleotide sequence: TGTGCCAGCAGGGTAGCGGCGAACAATGAGCAGTTCTTC. Its protein product is CASRVAANNEQFF. This chain connects TRBV2 to TRBJ2-1; perhaps TRBD2 as D (6 bases). Germline V gene data show CDR1 as SNHLY and CDR2 as FYNNEI. The V end lost 6 bases, the J end lost 5 bases, and 11 bases lay between the germline ends. This CDR3 is 13 amino acids long.

There are a few counts of this clone. This chain connects TRBV4-1 to TRBJ2-3; 10 nucleotides align to TRBD1. The trim removed 5 bases at V and 5 bases at J, leaving 10 bases unmatched. This CDR3 contains 16 residues. Germline CDR1 MGHRA, CDR2 YSYEKL. DNA for the CDR3: TGCGCCAGCAGCACCCAAAGGACAGGGGGAAGAGATACGCAGTATTTT. Its protein is CASSTQRTGGRDTQYF.

CDR3 region: CASSLPGTGGYEQYF. The CDR3 DNA follows: TGTGCCAGCAGCCTCCCGGGGACAGGGGGCTACGAGCAGTACTTC. J is TRBJ2-7 and V is TRBV11-3; TRBD1 matches 11 bases. V trimming: 5 bases; J trimming: 3 bases; junction bases outside the gene matches: 6. This CDR3 region has 15 residues. Germline V gene sequence: CDR1 SGHNT, CDR2 YENEEA.

The rearrangement joins TRBV3-1 (or the pseudogene TRBV3-2) to TRBJ2-5; D could derive from TRBD1 or TRBD2 (5 bases each). In germline, CDR1 is LGHDT, CDR2 YNNKEL (reference sequence). The CDR3 runs 15 residues. V gave up 4 bases and J gave up 2 bases, with 14 bases separating them. CDR3 in DNA: TGTGCCAGCAGCCCCACCGGGGACCGACAAGAGACCCAGTACTTC. It translates to CASSPTGDRQETQYF.

The gene calls are TRBV2 and TRBJ1-2; the D is unclear. Trimming took off 2 bases at V and 6 bases at J, with 13 bases between the two ends. Germline CDR1 SNHLY, CDR2 FYNNEI. The CDR3 has 14 residues. CDR3 coding DNA: TGTGCCAGCAGTGAATGGGCGGCTGGAGATGGCTACACCTTC. Its translation: CASSEWAAGDGYTF.

This clone has just a few counts. CDR3 sequence (DNA): TGCGCCAGCAGCTTGGGGGGGACTAGCGGGGGCTACGAGCAGTACTTC. Its translation is CASSLGGTSGGYEQYF. The chain employs TRBV5-1 and TRBJ2-7; 14 nucleotides align to TRBD2. The CDR3 extends over 16 amino acids. The germline V gene has CDR1 SGHRS and CDR2 YFSETQ. Unmatched junction bases numbered 2, after V lost 0 bases and J lost 3 bases.

The chain has TRBV6-1 and TRBJ2-2, with D possibly being TRBD1 (5 bases). V lost 2 bases to trimming and J lost 6 bases, with 7 bases between them. Germline values: CDR1 MNHNS, CDR2 SASEGT. The CDR3 has 13 residues. The chain's CDR3 is CASSEQGPGELFF. CDR3 sequence (DNA): TGTGCCAGCAGTGAACAGGGTCCCGGGGAGCTGTTTTTT.

The chain links TRBV15 to TRBJ2-3; 11 bases agree with TRBD2. This CDR3 region has 17 residues. The V and J ends lost 2 bases and 0 bases, in that order; junction bases with no gene match: 4. Germline CDR1 reads LNHNV; CDR2 reads YYDKDF (reference sequence). In DNA form, the CDR3 reads TGTGCCACCAGCAGAAGTAGCGGGGGGGGTAGCACAGATACGCAGTATTTT. Its protein is CATSRSSGGGSTDTQYF.

This chain joins TRBV7-6 and TRBJ2-7; no clear D gene. V was trimmed by 3 bases and J by 0 bases, leaving 9 bases between them. CDR3 length: 14 amino acids. Germline-derived CDR1 and CDR2 are SGHVS and FNYEAQ. The CDR3 loop is CASSLDLGSYEQYF. The CDR3 nucleotides are TGTGCCAGCAGCTTGGATTTGGGCTCCTACGAGCAGTACTTC. Combining the CDR3 with reference TRBV7-6 and TRBJ2-7 gives the whole variable domain GAGVSQSPRYKVTKRGQDVALRCDPISGHVSLYWYRQALGQGPEFLTYFNYEAQQDKSGLPNDRFSAERPEGSISTLTIQRTEQRDSAMYRCASSLDLGSYEQYFGPGTRLTVT.